This TCR beta chain was captured by sequencing in a study of tumor-infiltrating lymphocytes in oesophageal squamous cell carcinoma. TCRdb itself ran the PCR reads through MiXCR, one entry per CDR3 protein. Of 15,000 to 20,000 distinct CDR3 sequences listed, 47% are singletons. This clonotype was found many times. From germline, CDR1 is LNHDA and CDR2 SQIVND (reference sequence). There are 15 residues in the CDR3. V was pared by 8 bases and J by 3 bases, with 9 bases of the junction left unmatched. The specimen sequenced was normal esophageal tissue next to the tumor. The clonotype was recovered from a female donor with esophageal squamous cell carcinoma. The chain has TRBV19 and TRBJ2-3; TRBD1 matches 9 bases. In nucleotides, the CDR3 is TGTGCCAGTGCCCAACAGGGGGCAGGAACAGATACGCAGTATTTT. This encodes CASAQQGAGTDTQYF.